What follows is one TCR beta chain and its context. The antigen this receptor binds is unknown. There are no base qualities to consult, and no much larger clone falls within one base. The CDR3, from cysteine to phenylalanine, totals 13 residues. Left in the record is the CDR3 DNA by itself, 39 bases read in frame from the first base. Cut back by 5 bases and 1 base, the V and J ends lie 3 bases apart. Reading the germline V gene gives CDR1 MGHDK and CDR2 SYGVNS. The immunoSEQ hsTCRbeta Kit was used to sequence TCR beta CDR3 regions from DNA. Under the source paper's analysis protocol: TCR sequencing data were analysed with the ImmunoSEQ Analyzer. T cell clonality was defined as 1 minus Pielou's evenness, as computed on productive rearrangements. To measure T cell diversity, the inverse Simpson index was applied to productive templates. T cell density was defined as TCR beta template counts normalized to usable DNA, with usable DNA estimated by amplifying and sequencing housekeeping genes. Two-sided Kruskal-Wallis tests were used to compare TCR metrics across histologic stages. TCRdb carries this immuneACCESS record with in-frame sequences only. Its versions omit some clonotypes, under half of them owing to an unresolved V gene in the studies checked, with the rest unexplained. That table supplies the V and J calls and clone size; D and trimming were determined from the DNA. This sample is represented by nearly 5,000 clones; around three quarters of them were singletons. 11% of the sample is taken by the ten largest.

This sample was taken from a study of immune evolution from preneoplasia to lung adenocarcinoma (dated by TCRdb to about 2021). About the full investigation: HLA loss of heterozygosity was observed in approximately 7%, 15% and 30% of AIS, MIA and ADC lesions, respectively, and was not observed in any AAH lesions. The study combined immune gene expression, TCR sequencing and multiplex immunofluorescence to profile immune contexture across lung adenocarcinoma precursors and invasive adenocarcinoma. Resected precursor lesions (AAH, AIS, MIA) and invasive adenocarcinomas were each compared against paired morphologically normal lung tissue. Sample size was based on specimen availability rather than a prior power calculation. The immune data were combined with whole exome sequencing and methylation data from the same cohort of nodules. In total, the cohort included roughly 49 patients with pulmonary nodules, all of whom underwent surgical resection. The TCR sequencing data were obtained from 51 patients. According to the study, around 99 samples were used for TCR sequencing. Class I HLA alleles were inferred from exome data with POLYSOLVER, and allele-specific HLA loss was detected with LOHHLA.

Overall study outcomes, separate from this receptor: Clonality was highest in normal lung, while later-stage lesions appeared to have lower clonality but higher T cell density and diversity. Because every patient came from Japan and China, how well the results apply to Western populations was uncertain. Normal lung had the highest top T cell clone frequencies, which appeared to decline progressively from AAH through AIS, MIA and invasive adenocarcinoma. Findings were based on association rather than direct causation; larger cohorts with long-term follow-up and longitudinal biopsies were deemed needed. Compared with EGFR-mutant or double wild-type lesions, KRAS-mutant nodules had the highest T cell clonality.

Resection was performed on patients in Japan or China between 2014 and 2017. Two lung cancer pathologists independently confirmed the histologic diagnosis of each case on H&E slides. For nucleic acid extraction, premalignant or tumor cells were enriched by macro-dissection following pathologic assessment. The AllPrep DNA/RNA FFPE Kit was used to isolate DNA from FFPE tissue. This chain joins TRBV25-1 to TRBJ1-6, with the D gene too uncertain to name. The source of this sequence is a person aged 70 to 85 with lung adenocarcinoma. Sample: FFPE minimally invasive lung adenocarcinoma tissue. Interpreted using the paper, the cell subset or site label stands for: micro-invasive lung adenocarcinoma (MIA). The bases read TGTGCCAGCAGTACTTCCTATAATTCACCCCTCCACTTT. Its amino acids are CASSTSYNSPLHF.